The 16 T cell receptor beta chains in this list originate from one sample, sequenced in a study of T cells expressing NK-cell markers. TCRdb reprocessed the 5' RACE reads and keeps a single row for each CDR3 protein, giving no DNA. The sample has around 180,000 distinct CDR3 sequences. What was sequenced was blood T cells: a sorted CD56 or NKG2C T cell subset, CD4+ or CD8+ T cells, or bulk PBMC T cells (not recorded which). These receptors were taken from a man between 18 and 69 years old in good health.

The J gene is TRBJ2-6, the V gene TRBV5-5. The germline CDR1 and CDR2 sequences are SGHKS and YYEKEE (reference sequence). CDR3 length equals 13 residues. CDR3 in amino acids: CASSLDDSPVLTF.

V usage is TRBV6-7 and J usage is TRBJ2-7; the D gene TCRdb calls, TRBD2, cannot be checked with no DNA. TRBV6-7 is treated as an ORF (open reading frame) with a function not yet certain. The CDR3 is 16 residues long. The CDR3 spells CASNSFKGPFPYEQYF.

This sequence joins TRBV27 and TRBJ1-4; the TCRdb D gene call, TRBD1, has no DNA to confirm it. This CDR3 contains 15 residues. Germline CDR1 MNHEY, CDR2 SMNVEV (reference sequence). CDR3: CASSPSGLANEKLFF.

The rearrangement uses TRBV5-1 and TRBJ1-3. This CDR3 spans 12 amino acids. Per the germline V gene, CDR1 is SGHRS and CDR2 is YFSETQ. CDR3 region: CASSSTGNTIYF.

This chain connects TRBV11-2 to TRBJ2-1; checking the TCRdb D call of TRBD2 is not possible without DNA. The germline gives CDR1 SGHAT, CDR2 FQNNGV. The CDR3 loop spans 17 amino acids. The chain's CDR3 is CASSRPHGGGLGNEQFF. Supplemented by reference TRBV11-2 and TRBJ2-1, the full variable domain reads EAGVAQSPRYKIIEKRQSVAFWCNPISGHATLYWYQQILGQGPKLLIQFQNNGVVDDSQLPKDRFSAERLKGVDSTLKIQPAKLEDSAVYLCASSRPHGGGLGNEQFFGPGTRLTVL.

V and J are TRBV7-9 and TRBJ1-4; TCRdb gives TRBD1 as the D gene, but with no DNA this cannot be confirmed. The germline gives CDR1 SEHNR, CDR2 FQNEAQ (reference sequence). The CDR3 spans 16 residues. The CDR3 sequence is CASSTTDREDREKLFF.

The rearrangement joins TRBV25-1 to TRBJ2-2; without DNA, the TCRdb call of TRBD1 cannot be checked. Germline V gives CDR1 MGHDK, CDR2 SYGVNS. The CDR3 spans 17 residues. This CDR3 reads CASSVLTPGQGTGELFF. Full variable domain (missing parts from reference TRBV25-1 and TRBJ2-2): EADIYQTPRYLVIGTGKKITLECSQTMGHDKMYWYQQDPGMELHLIHYSYGVNSTEKGDLSSESTVSRIRTEHFPLTLESARPSHTSQYLCASSVLTPGQGTGELFFGEGSRLTVL.

This chain connects TRBV7-9 to TRBJ2-2; the D gene TCRdb calls, TRBD1, cannot be checked with no DNA. Germline V gives CDR1 SEHNR, CDR2 FQNEAQ (reference sequence). This CDR3 has 17 residues. CDR3 protein: CASTPTGGTANTGELFF.

The CDR3 is CTSSQQSGTSASWEQFF. The gene calls are TRBV1 and TRBJ2-1; TCRdb names TRBD2, which stays unverified in the absence of DNA. TRBV1 is recorded as a pseudogene. CDR3 length: 17 residues.

The V gene is TRBV20-1, the J gene TRBJ1-1. CDR1 DFQATT and CDR2 SNEGSKA come from the germline V gene (reference sequence). This CDR3 region has 16 residues. CDR3 sequence reads: CSARDYAGSTNTEAFF.

The chain recombines TRBV12-3 or TRBV12-4 with TRBJ2-6; the D call of TRBD2 rests on TCRdb alone, since no DNA is present to check it. This CDR3 is 17 amino acids long. CDR3 loop: CASSLAGPGSGANVLTF.

The chain has TRBV7-9 and TRBJ2-3; TCRdb outputs TRBD1, but without DNA this stays unchecked. CDR3 length: 16 amino acids. The germline CDR1 and CDR2 sequences are SEHNR and FQNEAQ (reference sequence). Here the CDR3 reads CASSLGLGVRADTQYF.

The chain couples TRBV6-2 or TRBV6-3 to TRBJ2-3. The CDR3 is made up of 13 amino acids. Germline CDR1 and CDR2: MNHEY and SVGEGT. CDR3 sequence reads: CASSYRDTDTQYF.

The chain uses TRBV6-5 and TRBJ2-3; TCRdb's D call, TRBD1, is unchecked because there is no DNA. Germline values: CDR1 MNHEY, CDR2 SVGAGI. The CDR3 consists of 14 residues. CDR3: CASSYKVGQPLQYF.

V usage is TRBV29-1 and J usage is TRBJ2-1; TCRdb lists TRBD1, though no DNA is available to test this call. CDR1 is SQVTM and CDR2 is ANQGSEA in the germline V gene. The CDR3 runs 15 residues. The CDR3 loop is CSVEGGQGGDNEQFF.

V usage is TRBV12-3 or TRBV12-4 and J usage is TRBJ2-3. The CDR3 has 13 amino acids. The CDR3 sequence: CASSSGGTDTQYF.